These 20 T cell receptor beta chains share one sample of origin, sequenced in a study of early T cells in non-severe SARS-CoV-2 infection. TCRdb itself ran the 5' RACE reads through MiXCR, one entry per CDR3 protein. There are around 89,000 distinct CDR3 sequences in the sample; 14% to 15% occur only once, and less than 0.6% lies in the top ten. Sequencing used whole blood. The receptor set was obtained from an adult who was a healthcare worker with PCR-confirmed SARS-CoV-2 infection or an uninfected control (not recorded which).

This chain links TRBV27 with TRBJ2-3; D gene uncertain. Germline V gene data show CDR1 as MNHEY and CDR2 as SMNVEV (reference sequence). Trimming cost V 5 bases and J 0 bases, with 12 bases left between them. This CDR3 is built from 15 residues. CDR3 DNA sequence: TGTGCCAGCAGTGCCCTAGTGGGTAGCACAGATACGCAGTATTTT. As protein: CASSALVGSTDTQYF.

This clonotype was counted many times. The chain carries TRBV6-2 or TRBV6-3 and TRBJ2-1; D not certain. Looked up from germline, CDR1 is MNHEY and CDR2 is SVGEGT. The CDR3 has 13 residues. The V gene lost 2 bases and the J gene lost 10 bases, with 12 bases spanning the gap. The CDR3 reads CASSYPPLGEQFF. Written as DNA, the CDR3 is TGTGCCAGCAGTTACCCACCCTTGGGCGAGCAGTTCTTC.

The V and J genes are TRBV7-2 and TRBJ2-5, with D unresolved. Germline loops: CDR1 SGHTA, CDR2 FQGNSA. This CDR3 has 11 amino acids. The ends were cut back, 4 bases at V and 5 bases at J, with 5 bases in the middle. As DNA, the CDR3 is TGTGCCAGCAGCTCACACGAGACCCAGTACTTC. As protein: CASSSHETQYF.

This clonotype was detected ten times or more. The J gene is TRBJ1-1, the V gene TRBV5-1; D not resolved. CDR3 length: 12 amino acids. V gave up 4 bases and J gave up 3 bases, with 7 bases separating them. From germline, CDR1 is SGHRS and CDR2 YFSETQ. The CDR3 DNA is TGCGCCAGCAGCGAAACTGACACTGAAGCTTTCTTT. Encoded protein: CASSETDTEAFF.

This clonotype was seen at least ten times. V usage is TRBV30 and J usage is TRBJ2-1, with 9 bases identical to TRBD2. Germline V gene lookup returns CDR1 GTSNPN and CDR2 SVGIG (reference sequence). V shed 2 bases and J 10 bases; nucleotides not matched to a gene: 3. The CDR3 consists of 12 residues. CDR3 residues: CAWSITSGEQFF. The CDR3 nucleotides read TGTGCCTGGAGTATTACTAGCGGGGAGCAGTTCTTC.

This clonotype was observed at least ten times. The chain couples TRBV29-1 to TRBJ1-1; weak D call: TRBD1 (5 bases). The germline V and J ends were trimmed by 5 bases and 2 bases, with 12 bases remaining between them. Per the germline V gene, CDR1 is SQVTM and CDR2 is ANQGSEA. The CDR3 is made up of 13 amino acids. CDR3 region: CSVSGTQNTEAFF. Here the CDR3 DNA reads TGCAGCGTTTCCGGGACCCAAAACACTGAAGCTTTCTTT.

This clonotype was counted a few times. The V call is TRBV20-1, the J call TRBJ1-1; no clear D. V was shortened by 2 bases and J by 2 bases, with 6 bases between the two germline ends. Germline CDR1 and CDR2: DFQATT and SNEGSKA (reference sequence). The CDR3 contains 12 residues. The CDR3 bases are TGCAGTGCTAGACAGGCCAACACTGAAGCTTTCTTT. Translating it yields CSARQANTEAFF.

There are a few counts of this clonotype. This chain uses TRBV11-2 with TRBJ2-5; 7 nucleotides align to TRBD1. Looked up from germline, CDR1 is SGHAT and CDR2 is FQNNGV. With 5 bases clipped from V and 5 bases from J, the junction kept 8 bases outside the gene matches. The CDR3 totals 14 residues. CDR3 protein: CASSHPTGLETQYF. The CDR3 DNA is TGTGCCAGCAGCCACCCGACAGGGCTGGAGACCCAGTACTTC.

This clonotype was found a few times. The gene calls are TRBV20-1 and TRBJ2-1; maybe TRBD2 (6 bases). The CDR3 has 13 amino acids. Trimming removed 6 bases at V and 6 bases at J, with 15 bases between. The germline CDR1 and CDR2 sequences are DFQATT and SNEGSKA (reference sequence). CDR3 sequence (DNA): TGCAGTGCCGGGTCATTAGCGGCCAATGAGCAGTTCTTC. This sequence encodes CSAGSLAANEQFF.

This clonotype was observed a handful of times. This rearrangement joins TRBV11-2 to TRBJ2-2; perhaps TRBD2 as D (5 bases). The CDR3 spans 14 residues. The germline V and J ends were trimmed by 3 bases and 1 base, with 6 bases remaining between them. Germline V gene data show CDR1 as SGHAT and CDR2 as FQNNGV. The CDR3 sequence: CASSFAGNTGELFF. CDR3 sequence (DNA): TGTGCCAGCAGCTTCGCGGGGAACACCGGGGAGCTGTTTTTT.

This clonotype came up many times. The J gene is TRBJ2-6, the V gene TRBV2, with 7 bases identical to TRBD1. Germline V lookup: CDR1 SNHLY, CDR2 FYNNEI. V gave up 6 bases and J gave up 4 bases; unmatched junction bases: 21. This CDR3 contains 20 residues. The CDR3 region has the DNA TGTGCCAGCAGAAGACCAGGGGGTACTTCGAATCTCTTAGGGGCCAACGTCCTGACTTTC. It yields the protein CASRRPGGTSNLLGANVLTF.

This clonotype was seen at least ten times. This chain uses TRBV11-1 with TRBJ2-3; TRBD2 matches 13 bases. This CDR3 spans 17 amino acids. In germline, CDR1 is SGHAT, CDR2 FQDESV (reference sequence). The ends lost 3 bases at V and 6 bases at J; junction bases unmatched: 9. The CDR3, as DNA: TGTGCCAGCAGCTTGGCCGGGACTAGCGGGGTCTTGGATACGCAGTATTTT. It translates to CASSLAGTSGVLDTQYF. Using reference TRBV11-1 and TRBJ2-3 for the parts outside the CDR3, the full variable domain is EAEVAQSPRYKITEKSQAVAFWCDPISGHATLYWYRQILGQGPELLVQFQDESVVDDSQLPKDRFSAERLKGVDSTLKIQPAELGDSAMYLCASSLAGTSGVLDTQYFGPGTRLTVL.

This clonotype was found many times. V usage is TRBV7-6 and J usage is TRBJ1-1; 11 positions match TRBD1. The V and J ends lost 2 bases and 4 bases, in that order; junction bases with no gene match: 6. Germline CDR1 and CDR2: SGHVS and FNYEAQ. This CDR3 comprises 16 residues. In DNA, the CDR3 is TGTGCCAGCAGCTTAAAACGGACAGGGGGCTTCACTGAAGCTTTCTTT. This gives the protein CASSLKRTGGFTEAFF.

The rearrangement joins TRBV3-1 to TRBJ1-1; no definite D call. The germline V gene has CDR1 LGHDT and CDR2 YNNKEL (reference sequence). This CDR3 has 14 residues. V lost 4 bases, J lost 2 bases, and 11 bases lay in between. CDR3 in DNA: TGTGCCAGCAGCCCTGCTCGGGGTAACACTGAAGCTTTCTTT. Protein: CASSPARGNTEAFF.

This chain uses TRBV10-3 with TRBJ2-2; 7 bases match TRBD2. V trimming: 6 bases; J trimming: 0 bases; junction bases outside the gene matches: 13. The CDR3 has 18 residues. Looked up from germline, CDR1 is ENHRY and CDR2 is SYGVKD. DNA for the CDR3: TGTGCCATCAGCGGAGTCGGGACTAACAAACCGAACACCGGGGAGCTGTTTTTT. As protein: CAISGVGTNKPNTGELFF.

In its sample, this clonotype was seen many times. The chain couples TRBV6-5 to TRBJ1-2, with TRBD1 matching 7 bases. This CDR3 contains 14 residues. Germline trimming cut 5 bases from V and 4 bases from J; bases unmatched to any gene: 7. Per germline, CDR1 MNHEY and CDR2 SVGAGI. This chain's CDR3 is CASSGQAESYGYTF. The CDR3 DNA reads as TGTGCCAGCAGTGGACAGGCAGAAAGCTATGGCTACACCTTC.

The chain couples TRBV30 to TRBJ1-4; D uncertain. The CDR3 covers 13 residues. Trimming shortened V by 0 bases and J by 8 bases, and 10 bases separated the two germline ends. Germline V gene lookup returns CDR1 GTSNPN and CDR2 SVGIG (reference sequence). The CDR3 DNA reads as TGTGCCTGGAGTGTACAAGTGGGAGAAAAACTGTTTTTT. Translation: CAWSVQVGEKLFF.

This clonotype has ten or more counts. The CDR3 loop is CASSPTSGGAQDTQYF. The CDR3 region has the DNA TGCGCCAGCAGCCCGACTAGCGGGGGGGCCCAAGATACGCAGTATTTT. The chain has TRBV5-1 and TRBJ2-3; 14 bases match TRBD2. Germline CDR1 and CDR2: SGHRS and YFSETQ. The CDR3 sequence is 16 residues long. The V segment lost 4 bases and the J segment 5 bases; nucleotides outside the gene matches: 6.

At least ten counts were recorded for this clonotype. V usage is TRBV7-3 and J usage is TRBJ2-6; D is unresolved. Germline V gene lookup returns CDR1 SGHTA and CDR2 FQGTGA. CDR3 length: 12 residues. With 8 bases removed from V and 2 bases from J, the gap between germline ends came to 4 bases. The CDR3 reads CASAAGANVLTF. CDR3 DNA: TGTGCCAGCGCAGCTGGGGCCAACGTCCTGACTTTC.

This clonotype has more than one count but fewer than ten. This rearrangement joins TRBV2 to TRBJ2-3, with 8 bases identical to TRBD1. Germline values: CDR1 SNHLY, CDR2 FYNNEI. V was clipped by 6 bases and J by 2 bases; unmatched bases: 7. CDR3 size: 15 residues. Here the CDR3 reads CASRVGQGTTDTQYF. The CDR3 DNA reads TGTGCCAGCAGGGTAGGACAGGGAACCACAGATACGCAGTATTTT.